This T cell receptor beta chain derives from a study of identical twins. Study-wide points: The study found that models underestimated out-of-frame TCR alpha sharing in monozygotic twins. The conclusions drew on cross-sectional statistical analysis instead of tracking the same donors. Carriage of fewer insertions was seen in abundant cord blood beta clonotypes, whereas memory repertoires showed none.

This clonotype came up a few times. Its antigen remains unknown. Looked up from germline, CDR1 is GTSNPN and CDR2 is SVGIG (reference sequence). This CDR3 comprises 12 residues. V lost 3 bases and J 4 bases, leaving 7 bases between the germline ends. Template switching added a universal primer site, and cDNA bore unique molecular identifiers. TCRdb reprocessed the 5' RACE reads with MiXCR, giving one entry per CDR3 protein. Here the sample spans 1.5 million to 2 million distinct CDR3 sequences, about 31% being singletons. The chain links TRBV30 to TRBJ1-5; D is undetermined. The TCR sequence derives from a newborn girl in good health. The specimen was cord blood. CDR3 nucleotides: TGTGCCTGGAGGGAGAGAAATCAGCCCCAGCATTTT. Its protein is CAWRERNQPQHF.